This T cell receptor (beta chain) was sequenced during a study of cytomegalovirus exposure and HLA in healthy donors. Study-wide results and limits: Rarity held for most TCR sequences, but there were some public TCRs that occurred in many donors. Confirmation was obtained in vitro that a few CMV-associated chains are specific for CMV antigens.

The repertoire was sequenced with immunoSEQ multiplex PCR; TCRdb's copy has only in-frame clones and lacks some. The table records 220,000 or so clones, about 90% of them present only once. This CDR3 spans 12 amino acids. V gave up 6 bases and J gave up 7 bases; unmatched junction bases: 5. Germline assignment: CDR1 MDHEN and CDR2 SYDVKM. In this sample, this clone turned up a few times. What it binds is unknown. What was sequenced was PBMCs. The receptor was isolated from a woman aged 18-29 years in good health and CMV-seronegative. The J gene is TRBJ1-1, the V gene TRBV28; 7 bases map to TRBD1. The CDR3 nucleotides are TGTGCCAGCAGACGAACAGGGGTTGAAGCTTTCTTT. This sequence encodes CASRRTGVEAFF.